This is a list of T cell receptor beta chains from one sample in a study of vaccination effects on CD4 cells after COVID-19. These receptors lack a known antigen. Method: immunoSEQ multiplex PCR; TCRdb's copy keeps in-frame clones and lacks some. The data show around 40,000 clones, with roughly 65% seen just once and around 3.8% held by the top ten. Source: CD4+ T cells from PBMCs cultured without peptide, taken before COVID-19 vaccination. Source of these receptors: a human donor who received a COVID-19 vaccine. The CDR3 runs from the conserved cysteine through the conserved F or W.

J	V	CDR3
TRBJ1-1	TRBV5-1	CASSLQGIQGNTEAFF
TRBJ2-2	TRBV5-1	CASSLIGQSVPTGELFF
TRBJ2-3	TRBV5-4	CASSLGSTPGDTQYF
TRBJ1-3	TRBV27	CASSSIRPGNTIYF
TRBJ2-3	TRBV6-5	CASSYRRSTDTQYF
TRBJ2-2	TRBV3-1/TRBV3-2	CASNRGLVGELFF
TRBJ1-3	TRBV6-5	CASRRDIGNTIYF
TRBJ2-5	TRBV7-7	CASSLVGGTSISAQYF
TRBJ1-4	TRBV5-4	CASSSTGQKLFF
TRBJ2-1	TRBV4-1	CASSLSGGRNNEQFF
TRBJ2-4	TRBV18	CASSPYQGDIQYF
TRBJ2-6	TRBV2	CASRDSSGANVLTF
TRBJ1-1	TRBV10-1	CASSDGTGKNTEAFF
TRBJ2-2	TRBV11-2	CASSQGLAGGLSGELFF
TRBJ1-2	TRBV7-2	CASSIPGQGFSNYGYTF
TRBJ1-2	TRBV6-5	CASRAGSGGGDGYTF
TRBJ2-7	TRBV2	CASTGLAGGPGVEQYF
TRBJ2-2	TRBV3-1/TRBV3-2	CASSIGTATGELFF
TRBJ2-3	TRBV6-4	CASSDSRETDTQYF
TRBJ2-1	TRBV5-1	CASSPGTKGQFF
TRBJ2-3	TRBV11-3	CASSLGQLNTDTQYF
TRBJ1-5	TRBV9	CASSVGYSNQPQHF
TRBJ2-1	TRBV24-1	CATSDIASSYNEQFF
TRBJ1-1	TRBV12-3/TRBV12-4	CASIAGGTEAFF